Below are 13 T cell receptor beta chains sequenced from a single sample in a study of early T cells in non-severe SARS-CoV-2 infection. Each CDR3 protein gets one entry after TCRdb re-called the 5' RACE reads with MiXCR. The data show roughly 51,000 distinct CDR3 sequences, about 9.2% seen once. The sequencing input was whole blood. The receptor source for this set is an adult who was a healthcare worker with PCR-confirmed SARS-CoV-2 infection or an uninfected control (not recorded which).

This clonotype has a count of ten or more. The chain links TRBV12-3 or TRBV12-4 to TRBJ1-1; 11 bases are shared with TRBD1. The V and J ends lost 10 bases and 5 bases, in that order; junction bases with no gene match: 9. This CDR3 contains 14 residues. CDR3 coding DNA: TGTGCCACCCAGGGACAGGGGGTTCGGACTGAAGCTTTCTTT. Translating gives CATQGQGVRTEAFF.

The CDR3, as DNA: TGTGCCACCAGCGGTGGGGGAGACTACTACGAGCAGTACTTC. The encoded protein is CATSGGGDYYEQYF. The chain uses TRBV15 and TRBJ2-7; D assignment may be TRBD1 or TRBD2 (5 bases each). The germline gives CDR1 LNHNV, CDR2 YYDKDF (reference sequence). V lost 5 bases, J lost 3 bases, and 14 bases lay in between. The length of the CDR3 is 14 residues.

This clonotype was recorded at least ten times. V is TRBV2 and J is TRBJ2-1, with 8 nucleotides matching TRBD1. The germline gives CDR1 SNHLY, CDR2 FYNNEI. The CDR3 extends over 17 amino acids. V trimming: 0 bases; J trimming: 6 bases; junction bases outside the gene matches: 10. The CDR3 DNA is TGTGCCAGCAGTGAAGCGCTTCTGGACAGGGAAAGCAATGAGCAGTTCTTC. It yields the protein CASSEALLDRESNEQFF.

The chain is built from TRBV18 and TRBJ1-5; D is perhaps TRBD1 (5 bases). This CDR3 contains 14 residues. V gave up 8 bases and J gave up 4 bases, with 15 bases separating them. CDR1 and CDR2 (germline): KGHSH, LQKENI. The chain's CDR3 is CASRDDTGNQPQHF. The CDR3 bases are TGTGCCAGCCGAGACGATACAGGAAATCAGCCCCAGCATTTT.

As to this clonotype: It may be a read error: a sequence one base away is much more abundant. CDR3 residues: CAWSVPMTGLNYGYAF. CDR3 coding DNA: TGTGCCTGGAGTGTGCCAATGACAGGGTTAAACTATGGCTACGCCTTC. This chain uses TRBV30 with TRBJ1-2, with 7 positions matching TRBD1. The CDR3 consists of 16 residues. Germline-derived CDR1 and CDR2 are GTSNPN and SVGIG (reference sequence). Complete variable domain (other parts from reference TRBV30 and TRBJ1-2): SQTIHQWPATLVQPVGSPLSLECTVEGTSNPNLYWYRQAAGRGLQLLFYSVGIGQISSEVPQNLSASRPQDRQFILSSKKLLLSDSGFYLCAWSVPMTGLNYGYAFGSGTRLTVV.

The chain links TRBV27 to TRBJ1-5; 7 bases agree with TRBD1. Germline CDR1 and CDR2: MNHEY and SMNVEV (reference sequence). This CDR3 spans 14 amino acids. The V and J ends lost 5 bases and 4 bases, in that order; junction bases with no gene match: 5. The CDR3 is CASSPRGWNQPQHF. For the CDR3, the DNA is TGTGCCAGCAGTCCCAGGGGGTGGAATCAGCCCCAGCATTTT.

The chain joins TRBV5-1 to TRBJ2-3; TRBD1 aligns across 10 bases. V was clipped by 4 bases and J by 3 bases; unmatched bases: 11. The CDR3 spans 17 residues. From germline, CDR1 is SGHRS and CDR2 YFSETQ. CDR3 residues: CASSAPETGGRTDTQYF. CDR3 DNA: TGCGCCAGCAGCGCTCCCGAGACAGGGGGCCGGACAGATACGCAGTATTTT. The full variable domain, completed using reference TRBV5-1 and TRBJ2-3, is KAGVTQTPRYLIKTRGQQVTLSCSPISGHRSVSWYQQTPGQGLQFLFEYFSETQRNKGNFPGRFSGRQFSNSRSEMNVSTLELGDSALYLCASSAPETGGRTDTQYFGPGTRLTVL.

This clonotype was detected ten times or more. The chain joins TRBV27 to TRBJ2-1; 10 positions agree with TRBD2. J was trimmed by 8 bases and V by 3 bases; bases with no gene match: 4. Germline lookup yields CDR1 MNHEY and CDR2 SMNVEV (reference sequence). The CDR3 is 14 residues long. CDR3 residues: CASSLGLAPHEQFF. The CDR3, as DNA: TGTGCCAGCAGTTTGGGACTAGCGCCGCATGAGCAGTTCTTC.

The table lists this clonotype with many counts. This chain connects TRBV20-1 to TRBJ2-5; no clear D. CDR1 and CDR2 from the germline V gene are DFQATT and SNEGSKA (reference sequence). With 3 bases removed from V and 0 bases from J, the gap between germline ends came to 8 bases. The CDR3 is 13 amino acids. The CDR3 sequence: CSARNAYQETQYF. The CDR3 nucleotides read TGCAGTGCTAGGAACGCGTACCAAGAGACCCAGTACTTC.

This clonotype occurred many times. In DNA form, the CDR3 reads TGCGCCAGCAGCTTGGCAGGGCTTTCCAATGAGCAGTTCTTC. Its protein product is CASSLAGLSNEQFF. V and J are TRBV5-1 and TRBJ2-1; D perhaps matches TRBD1 (5 bases). V was pared by 0 bases and J by 6 bases, with 10 bases between. Germline V gene lookup returns CDR1 SGHRS and CDR2 YFSETQ. The CDR3 is made up of 14 amino acids.

This clonotype was recorded many times. V and J are TRBV12-3 or TRBV12-4 and TRBJ1-2, with D perhaps TRBD1 (5 bases). V lost 3 bases to trimming and J lost 3 bases, with 11 bases between them. The CDR3 contains 14 residues. Written as DNA, the CDR3 is TGTGCCAGCAGTTTCGGGGACTTGGACTATGGCTACACCTTC. Protein sequence: CASSFGDLDYGYTF.

This clonotype was found many times. The chain joins TRBV5-6 to TRBJ2-2; D unclear. Per the germline V gene, CDR1 is SGHDT and CDR2 is YYEEEE. V was shortened by 2 bases and J by 0 bases, with 14 bases between the two germline ends. The CDR3 totals 17 residues. As DNA, the CDR3 is TGTGCCAGCAGCTTAACCGGGTGGAAGGCGAACACCGGGGAGCTGTTTTTT. It translates to CASSLTGWKANTGELFF.

This clonotype was counted at least ten times. The rearrangement links TRBV30 to TRBJ1-1; D is ambiguous. V lost 3 bases to trimming and J lost 1 base, with 6 bases between them. The CDR3 has 12 residues. The germline V gene has CDR1 GTSNPN and CDR2 SVGIG (reference sequence). The CDR3 is CAWRRGNTEAFF. CDR3 coding DNA: TGTGCCTGGAGGCGGGGGAACACTGAAGCTTTCTTT.